The rows below give T cell receptor beta chains drawn from one sample of a study of blood T cell repertoires in COVID-19. Sequencing was performed with immunoSEQ multiplex PCR; in TCRdb, only in-frame clones are kept and a portion is missing. The sample has about 270,000 clones, approximately 90% seen once. The sample comprised PBMCs or T cells enriched from blood (not recorded which). The receptor set was obtained from a woman younger than 35 who had recovered from COVID-19. Both conserved end residues are part of each CDR3. A D gene is named only where the DNA matches it firmly. Rows may omit the clone size; those that give it use once, few, many or a size class.

TRBJ1-6	.	TRBV5-5	once	TGTGCCAGCAGCGAAGGGACTGCGTATTCACCCCTCCACTTT	CASSEGTAYSPLHF
TRBJ2-2	.	TRBV10-2	.	TGCGCCAGCAGTAAAAACAGGGTTACCGGGGAGCTGTTTTTT	CASSKNRVTGELFF
TRBJ2-3	.	TRBV9	.	TGTGCCAGCAGCTCGGGGGAGGTAGATACGCAGTATTTT	CASSSGEVDTQYF
TRBJ1-1	.	TRBV30	.	TGTGCCTGGAGTATGGACAGTTACGGCACTGAAGCTTTCTTT	CAWSMDSYGTEAFF
TRBJ2-2	TRBD2	TRBV19	.	TGTGCCAGTAGTATTGGGGCTAGCGGAATTTTCACCGGGGAGCTGTTTTTT	CASSIGASGIFTGELFF
TRBJ1-1	.	TRBV25-1	.	TGTGCCAGCAGTCCCCTTGGGGGGGCAAGGACTGAAGCTTTCTTT	CASSPLGGARTEAFF
TRBJ2-1	.	TRBV11-3	.	TGTGCCAGCAGCTTAGATCATTACAGCCATGAGCAGTTCTTC	CASSLDHYSHEQFF
TRBJ2-7	TRBD1	TRBV10-2	.	TGCGCCAGCATCGGGGACAGGCACGAGCAGTACTTC	CASIGDRHEQYF
TRBJ2-1	.	TRBV18	.	TGTGCCAGCTCAATAAAGGACAGCCCCTCTACAGAGGAGCAGTTCTTC	CASSIKDSPSTEEQFF
TRBJ2-7	.	TRBV28	.	TGTGCCAGCAGTAAGACAGGTTACTACGAGCAGTACTTC	CASSKTGYYEQYF
TRBJ2-3	.	TRBV28	.	TGTGCCAGCAGTTTACAGCGAAGCACAGATACGCAGTATTTT	CASSLQRSTDTQYF